Following are 12 T cell receptor beta chains from one sample sequenced in a study of cytomegalovirus exposure and HLA in healthy donors. 60 Vbeta and 13 Jbeta primers were used in PCR. The repertoire was sequenced with immunoSEQ multiplex PCR; TCRdb's copy has only in-frame clones and lacks some. The sample contains approximately 100,000 clones, around 80% of which appear only once. Sequencing was done on a sample of PBMCs. Every receptor here comes from a woman aged 50 to 65 in good health and CMV-seropositive.

The J gene is TRBJ2-7, the V gene TRBV9; D gene unclear. V gave up 4 bases and J gave up 5 bases, with 10 bases separating them. This CDR3 contains 12 residues. From germline, CDR1 is SGDLS and CDR2 YYNGEE. The CDR3 bases are TGTGCCAGCAGCCCCCGTTATAACGAGCAGTACTTC. This translates into CASSPRYNEQYF.

The chain has TRBV10-3 and TRBJ1-2; D remains unclear. Germline values: CDR1 ENHRY, CDR2 SYGVKD. V gave up 1 base and J gave up 8 bases, with 8 bases separating them. CDR3 size: 12 residues. The CDR3 DNA reads TGTGCCATCAGTGAGTTGACAAAAGGCTACACCTTC. It specifies CAISELTKGYTF.

The sample holds a few counts of this clone. CDR3 residues: CASSLKRDADTQYF. The CDR3 nucleotides read TGTGCCAGCAGCTTAAAGCGAGATGCAGATACGCAGTATTTT. The chain uses TRBV11-2 and TRBJ2-3; D is uncertain. Germline V gene data show CDR1 as SGHAT and CDR2 as FQNNGV. The CDR3 has 14 amino acids. V was shortened by 2 bases and J by 4 bases, with 10 bases between the two germline ends.

V usage is TRBV19 and J usage is TRBJ1-1; D call uncertain. V lost 7 bases and J 1 base, leaving 13 bases between the germline ends. CDR1 is LNHDA, CDR2 SQIVND, per germline (reference sequence). This CDR3 comprises 14 residues. CDR3 DNA sequence: TGTGCCAGTACCGCAGGTATCCGGAACACTGAAGCTTTCTTT. It specifies CASTAGIRNTEAFF.

The chain combines TRBV4-1 with TRBJ2-5, with a tentative D call TRBD2 (6 bases). Per the germline V gene, CDR1 is MGHRA and CDR2 is YSYEKL. The ends were cut back, 3 bases at V and 9 bases at J, with 20 bases in the middle. This CDR3 spans 15 amino acids. CDR3 amino acids: CASSQVLVAAGSQYF. The CDR3 DNA reads as TGCGCCAGCAGCCAGGTCCTCGTGGCGGCGGGGTCCCAGTACTTC.

On this clone: One end of the junction does not line up with germline, which may come from a read error. The sample holds other DNA sequences that translate to the same CDR3. The chain carries TRBV6-5 and TRBJ1-1; D is possibly TRBD1 (6 bases). The CDR3 loop spans 13 amino acids. Germline V lookup: CDR1 MNHEY, CDR2 SVGAGI. CDR3 sequence: CASSFRQVTEAFF. The CDR3 DNA reads TGTGCCAGCAGTTTTCGACAGGTCACTGAGGCTTTCTTT.

This chain joins TRBV19 and TRBJ1-1; D might be TRBD1 (6 bases). Germline V lookup: CDR1 LNHDA, CDR2 SQIVND (reference sequence). CDR3 length equals 16 residues. With 6 bases removed from V and 4 bases from J, the gap between germline ends came to 21 bases. CDR3 region: CASRGGRGRGSTEAFF. Here the CDR3 DNA reads TGTGCCAGTAGAGGGGGTAGAGGCAGGGGAAGCACTGAAGCTTTCTTT.

The chain carries TRBV5-6 and TRBJ1-1; TRBD1 is a possible D gene (5 bases). Germline V gene lookup returns CDR1 SGHDT and CDR2 YYEEEE. The CDR3 length is 14 residues. Trimming cost V 1 base and J 0 bases, with 7 bases left between them. CDR3 nucleotides: TGTGCCAGCAGCTTGACAGGAATGAACACTGAAGCTTTCTTT. Translating it yields CASSLTGMNTEAFF.

In this sample, this clone turned up a few times. This chain links TRBV11-3 with TRBJ2-5, with 8 bases matching TRBD2. The CDR3 runs to 15 residues. Germline assignment: CDR1 SGHNT and CDR2 YENEEA. V gave up 5 bases and J gave up 3 bases; unmatched junction bases: 8. The CDR3 reads CASSPRSGKEETQYF. The CDR3 DNA reads TGTGCCAGCAGCCCCCGTAGCGGGAAGGAAGAGACCCAGTACTTC.

This rearrangement joins TRBV27 to TRBJ1-5; TRBD1 agrees at 7 bases. V was clipped by 3 bases and J by 0 bases; unmatched bases: 8. The CDR3 length is 17 residues. Germline assignment: CDR1 MNHEY and CDR2 SMNVEV (reference sequence). The CDR3 nucleotides read TGTGCCAGCAGTTTGAAGCAGGGGGAATATAGCAATCAGCCCCAGCATTTT. Amino acids: CASSLKQGEYSNQPQHF.

The V gene is TRBV5-4, the J gene TRBJ2-3; 9 bases line up with TRBD2. V lost 2 bases, J lost 7 bases, and 8 bases stayed unmatched. The CDR3 loop spans 15 amino acids. In germline, CDR1 is SGHNT, CDR2 YYREEE (reference sequence). Here the CDR3 reads CASSFGGGVAYTQYF. The DNA for the CDR3 is TGTGCCAGCAGCTTTGGCGGGGGGGTGGCTTATACGCAGTATTTT. The variable domain in full, with the rest retrieved from reference TRBV5-4 and TRBJ2-3, is ETGVTQSPTHLIKTRGQQVTLRCSSQSGHNTVSWYQQALGQGPQFIFQYYREEENGRGNFPPRFSGLQFPNYSSELNVNALELDDSALYLCASSFGGGVAYTQYFGPGTRLTVL.

On this clone itself: Other DNA sequences in this sample translate to the same CDR3. The CDR3 nucleotides read TGCAGTGCTAGAGGCGGCTACGAGCAGTACTTC. It yields the protein CSARGGYEQYF. The chain carries TRBV20-1 and TRBJ2-7; D unresolved. Germline CDR1 DFQATT, CDR2 SNEGSKA (reference sequence). The CDR3 runs 11 residues. V shed 1 base and J shed 3 bases, with 4 bases lying between them.